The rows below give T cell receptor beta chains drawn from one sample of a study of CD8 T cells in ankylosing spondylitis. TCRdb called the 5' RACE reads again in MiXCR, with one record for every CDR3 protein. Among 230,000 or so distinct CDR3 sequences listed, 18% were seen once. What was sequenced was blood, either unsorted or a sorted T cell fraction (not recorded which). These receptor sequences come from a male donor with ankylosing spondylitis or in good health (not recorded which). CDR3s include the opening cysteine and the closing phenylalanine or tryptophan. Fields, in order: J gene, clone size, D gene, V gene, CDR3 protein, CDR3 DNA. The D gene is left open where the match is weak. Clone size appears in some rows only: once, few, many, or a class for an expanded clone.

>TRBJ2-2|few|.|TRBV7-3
CASSRGPGELFF
TGTGCCAGCAGCCGGGGGCCCGGGGAGCTGTTTTTT
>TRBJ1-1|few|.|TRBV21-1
CASSKFKGDRVVNTEAFF
TGTGCCAGCAGCAAATTCAAGGGGGACAGGGTCGTGAACACTGAAGCTTTCTTT
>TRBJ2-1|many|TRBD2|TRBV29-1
CSSRRGGISNEQFF
TGCAGCTCCCGACGGGGGGGGATCAGCAATGAGCAGTTCTTC
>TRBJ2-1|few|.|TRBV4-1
CASSARPGTPSSEQFF
TGCGCCAGCAGCGCACGACCAGGGACGCCCTCGAGTGAGCAGTTCTTC
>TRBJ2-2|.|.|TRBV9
CASSLDSSNTGELFF
TGTGCCAGTAGCTTGGACTCCTCGAACACCGGGGAGCTGTTTTTT
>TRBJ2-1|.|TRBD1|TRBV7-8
CASSLVGTVNEQFF
TGTGCCAGCAGCTTAGTAGGGACAGTCAATGAGCAGTTCTTC
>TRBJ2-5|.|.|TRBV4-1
CASSQRRLDLGQETQYF
TGCGCCAGCAGCCAGAGGCGACTAGACTTAGGCCAAGAGACCCAGTACTTC
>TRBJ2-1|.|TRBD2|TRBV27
CASSPGLAGGWLNNEQFF
TGTGCCAGCAGTCCGGGACTAGCGGGAGGCTGGTTAAACAATGAGCAGTTCTTC
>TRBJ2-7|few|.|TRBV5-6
CASRIGPQGLYEQYF
TGTGCCAGCAGGATAGGACCGCAGGGACTGTACGAGCAGTACTTC
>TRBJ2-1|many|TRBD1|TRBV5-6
CATKLQGERGNEQFF
TGTGCCACCAAACTCCAGGGGGAAAGAGGTAATGAGCAGTTCTTC
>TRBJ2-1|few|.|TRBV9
CASSSPLQRASSYNEQFF
TGTGCCAGCAGCTCCCCCCTTCAGCGGGCTAGCTCCTACAATGAGCAGTTCTTC
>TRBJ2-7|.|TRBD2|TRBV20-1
CSAEPLAGVVRQYF
TGCAGTGCTGAGCCACTAGCGGGAGTGGTTAGGCAGTACTTC
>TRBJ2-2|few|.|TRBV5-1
CASRGLADLGELFF
TGCGCCAGCAGAGGGCTAGCCGATCTCGGGGAGCTGTTTTTT
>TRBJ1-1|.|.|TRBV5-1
CASRSLGNTEAFF
TGCGCCAGCAGATCTCTGGGGAACACTGAAGCTTTCTTT
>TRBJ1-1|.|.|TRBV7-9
CASSLEGVSALEAFF
TGTGCCAGCAGCTTAGAGGGGGTCTCCGCTCTTGAAGCTTTCTTT
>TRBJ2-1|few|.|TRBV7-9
CASSPVGSPVDEQFF
TGTGCCAGCAGCCCCGTAGGCTCCCCCGTAGATGAGCAGTTCTTC
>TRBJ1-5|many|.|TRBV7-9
CASSSTGTNSNQPQHF
TGTGCCAGCAGCTCCACCGGGACAAATAGCAATCAGCCCCAGCATTTT
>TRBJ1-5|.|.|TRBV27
CASSRGGLGNQPQHF
TGTGCCAGCAGCCGAGGGGGGCTGGGCAATCAGCCCCAGCATTTT
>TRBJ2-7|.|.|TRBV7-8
CASSLGTDVGIYEQYF
TGTGCCAGCAGCTTAGGGACTGATGTAGGAATCTACGAGCAGTACTTC
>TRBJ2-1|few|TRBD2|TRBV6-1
CAISTSGSGNEQFF
TGTGCCATCTCGACTAGCGGGAGTGGTAATGAGCAGTTCTTC
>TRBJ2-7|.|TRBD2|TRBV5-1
CASSPSGGEQYF
TGCGCCAGCAGCCCTAGCGGGGGAGAGCAGTACTTC
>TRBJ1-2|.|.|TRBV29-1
CSVVNPGEDGYTF
TGCAGCGTTGTAAACCCGGGGGAGGATGGCTACACCTTC
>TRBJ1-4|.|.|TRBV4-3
CASSHGPRGEKLFF
TGCGCCAGCAGCCATGGGCCACGAGGGGAAAAACTGTTTTTT
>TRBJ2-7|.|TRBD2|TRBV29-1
CSAGLAEAYEQYF
TGCAGCGCCGGACTAGCGGAGGCCTACGAGCAGTACTTC
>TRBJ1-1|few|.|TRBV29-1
CSVEDMTGNTEAFF
TGCAGCGTTGAAGACATGACAGGGAACACTGAAGCTTTCTTT
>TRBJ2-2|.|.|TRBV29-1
CSAMTGNTGELFF
TGCAGCGCCATGACAGGGAACACCGGGGAGCTGTTTTTT
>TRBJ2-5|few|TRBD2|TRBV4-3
CASSHRLAEETQYF
TGCGCCAGCAGCCATCGACTAGCGGAAGAGACCCAGTACTTC
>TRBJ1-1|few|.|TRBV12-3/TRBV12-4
CASSYGHINTEAFF
TGTGCCAGCAGTTACGGACATATCAACACTGAAGCTTTCTTT
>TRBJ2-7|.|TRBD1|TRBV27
CASRTGTGLLEQYF
TGTGCCAGCAGGACCGGGACAGGGCTCTTAGAGCAGTACTTC
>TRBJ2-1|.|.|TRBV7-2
CASSFLGTALNEQFF
TGTGCCAGCAGCTTCCTTGGGACGGCCCTCAATGAGCAGTTCTTC
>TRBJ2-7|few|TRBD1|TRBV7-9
CASSWNRGYGEQYF
TGTGCCAGCAGCTGGAACAGGGGATATGGCGAGCAGTACTTC
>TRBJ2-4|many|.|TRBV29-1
CSVEDGFKNIQYF
TGCAGCGTTGAAGATGGATTCAAAAACATTCAGTACTTC
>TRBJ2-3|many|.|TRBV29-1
CSVLGFSVGTDTQYF
TGCAGCGTTCTTGGATTCTCAGTGGGCACAGATACGCAGTATTTT
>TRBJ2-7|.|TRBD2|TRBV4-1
CASSPPGGKSYEQYF
TGCGCCAGCAGTCCCCCGGGAGGGAAGTCCTACGAGCAGTACTTC
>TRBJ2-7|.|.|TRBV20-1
CSARSQVTAYEQYF
TGCAGTGCTAGATCACAGGTGACCGCCTACGAGCAGTACTTC
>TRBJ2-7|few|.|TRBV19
CASSIGRSETYEQYF
TGTGCCAGTAGTATCGGTCGCAGCGAAACCTACGAGCAGTACTTC
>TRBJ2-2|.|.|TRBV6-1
CASSPRGPGTGELFF
TGTGCCAGCAGTCCCCGGGGGCCGGGCACCGGGGAGCTGTTTTTT
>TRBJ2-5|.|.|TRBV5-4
CASSLAPGETRIIETQYF
TGTGCCAGCAGCTTGGCCCCGGGCGAAACGCGCATAATCGAGACCCAGTACTTC
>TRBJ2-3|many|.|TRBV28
CASSARLDADTQYF
TGTGCCAGCAGCGCTCGACTAGACGCAGATACGCAGTATTTT
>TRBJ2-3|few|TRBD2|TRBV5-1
CASSEYGLAGRGHTQYF
TGCGCCAGCAGCGAGTACGGACTAGCGGGCCGGGGACATACGCAGTATTTT
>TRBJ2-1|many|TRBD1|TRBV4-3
CASSSGTGTYNEQFF
TGCGCCAGCAGCTCAGGGACAGGGACCTACAATGAGCAGTTCTTC
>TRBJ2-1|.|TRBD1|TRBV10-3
CAISESGGQGTYNEQFF
TGTGCCATCAGTGAGTCGGGGGGACAGGGGACCTACAATGAGCAGTTCTTC
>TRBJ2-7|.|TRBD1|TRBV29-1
CSVTGGGEQYF
TGCAGCGTCACAGGGGGAGGTGAGCAGTACTTC
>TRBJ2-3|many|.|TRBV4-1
CASLDGEADTQYF
TGCGCCAGCCTAGATGGGGAAGCAGATACGCAGTATTTT
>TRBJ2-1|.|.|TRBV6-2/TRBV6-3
CASSPLGVAEGGEQFF
TGTGCCAGCAGCCCACTCGGGGTAGCGGAAGGGGGGGAGCAGTTCTTC
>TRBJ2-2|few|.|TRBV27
CASSPGLSLTGELFF
TGTGCCAGCAGCCCAGGGTTAAGCTTGACCGGGGAGCTGTTTTTT
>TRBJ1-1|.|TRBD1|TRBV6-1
CASSLRQGGLTEAFF
TGTGCCAGCAGTCTTAGACAGGGGGGGTTGACTGAAGCTTTCTTT
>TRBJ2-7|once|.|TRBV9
CASSAGLENSYEQYF
TGTGCCAGCAGTGCCGGCCTGGAAAACTCCTACGAGCAGTACTTC